A single sample is the source of the 18 T cell receptor beta chains below, sequenced in a study of STAT3 mutations in large granular lymphocyte leukemia (dated by TCRdb to between 2018 and 2021). The antigens for these receptors are not known. Libraries were built with the immunoSEQ multiplex PCR assay. The source is immuneACCESS, and TCRdb retained only in-frame sequences with V and J called. Part of the clones is not carried over; for the studies checked, unresolved V genes explain less than half of this, and the remainder is unexplained. Within this sample are around 3,600 clones, with roughly four fifths of them counted one time only. The top ten clones comprise about 32% of the sample. Here is what the overall study found, with its caveats: Every T-LGLL patient showed at least one immunodominant TCRbeta clonotype, and about half showed multiple immunodominant subclonotypes.

The source material was peripheral blood mononuclear cells. Every receptor here comes from a man aged 55 to 69 with T-cell large granular lymphocyte leukemia. Some clones in this sample may be carry-over from other donors' samples. The age is the age at diagnosis.

The rearrangement links TRBV30 to TRBJ2-1; 9 bases are shared with TRBD2. The CDR3 spans 14 residues. Germline-derived CDR1 and CDR2 are GTSNPN and SVGIG (reference sequence). With V trimmed by 0 bases and J by 8 bases, 5 bases remained unmatched. CDR3 sequence (DNA): TGTGCCTGGAGTGTCGGACTAGCGAGGGATGAGCAGTTCTTC. Protein sequence: CAWSVGLARDEQFF.

The V and J genes are TRBV6-1 and TRBJ1-2; D not resolved. This CDR3 spans 13 amino acids. Trimming took 2 bases from V and 6 from J, leaving 10 bases between them. Per the germline V gene, CDR1 is MNHNS and CDR2 is SASEGT. The DNA for the CDR3 is TGTGCCAGCAGTGAAAACTGGCCTAATGGCTACACCTTC. This translates into CASSENWPNGYTF.

The V and J genes are TRBV7-3 and TRBJ2-7; the D is unclear. Trimming took off 0 bases at V and 5 bases at J, with 14 bases between the two ends. The CDR3 spans 15 residues. Germline V lookup: CDR1 SGHTA, CDR2 FQGTGA. The CDR3 sequence: CASSLTGGRVHEQYF. DNA of the CDR3: TGTGCCAGCAGCTTAACGGGCGGCCGAGTCCACGAGCAGTACTTC. The full variable domain, in which reference TRBV7-3 and TRBJ2-7 provide the parts outside the CDR3, is GAGVSQTPSNKVTEKGKYVELRCDPISGHTALYWYRQSLGQGPEFLIYFQGTGAADDSGLPNDRFFAVRPEGSVSTLKIQRTERGDSAVYLCASSLTGGRVHEQYFGPGTRLTVT.

This clone was counted only a few times. The chain is built from TRBV6-6 and TRBJ1-5, with D possibly matching TRBD1 (5 bases). Germline-derived CDR1 and CDR2 are MNHNY and SVGAGI (reference sequence). CDR3 length: 16 amino acids. The V gene lost 5 bases and the J gene lost 4 bases, with 18 bases spanning the gap. CDR3 bases: TGTGCCAGCAGTCCACTCGGCAGGGCGAAGAATCAGCCCCAGCATTTT. This codes for CASSPLGRAKNQPQHF.

The genes are TRBV4-1 and TRBJ2-7, with D perhaps given as TRBD1 or TRBD2 (5 bases each). Germline CDR1 MGHRA, CDR2 YSYEKL. The germline V and J ends were trimmed by 3 bases and 6 bases, with 18 bases remaining between them. CDR3 length: 15 residues. The CDR3 is CASSHLGTDAIEQYF. The DNA for the CDR3 is TGCGCCAGCAGCCACCTCGGGACGGACGCGATCGAGCAGTACTTC.

The chain carries TRBV4-3 and TRBJ1-3; D unclear. Germline values: CDR1 LGHNA, CDR2 YSLEER. There are 15 residues in the CDR3. Trimming left V 0 bases short and J 0 bases short, with 6 bases between. The DNA for the CDR3 is TGCGCCAGCAGCCAAGAGCCTTCCTCTGGAAACACCATATATTTT. Translating it yields CASSQEPSSGNTIYF.

The chain couples TRBV9 to TRBJ1-1; TRBD1 might be the D (5 bases). The CDR3 has 12 amino acids. Germline V gene sequence: CDR1 SGDLS, CDR2 YYNGEE. Trimming took 5 bases from V and 1 from J, leaving 6 bases between them. The CDR3 region is CASRGANTEAFF. The DNA of the CDR3 is TGTGCCAGCAGAGGGGCGAACACTGAAGCTTTCTTT.

This chain connects TRBV5-1 to TRBJ2-7; TRBD2 aligns across 9 bases. V dropped 4 bases and J dropped 2; count of bases not matched to a gene: 13. The CDR3 is made up of 17 amino acids. In germline, CDR1 is SGHRS, CDR2 YFSETQ. The CDR3 reads CASSPFPASGVTYEQYF. The CDR3 bases are TGCGCCAGCAGCCCCTTCCCAGCTAGCGGGGTTACCTACGAGCAGTACTTC. Variable domain in full (rest from reference TRBV5-1 and TRBJ2-7): KAGVTQTPRYLIKTRGQQVTLSCSPISGHRSVSWYQQTPGQGLQFLFEYFSETQRNKGNFPGRFSGRQFSNSRSEMNVSTLELGDSALYLCASSPFPASGVTYEQYFGPGTRLTVT.

This clone has only a few counts. This chain uses TRBV27 with TRBJ1-1; D is uncertain. Germline loops: CDR1 MNHEY, CDR2 SMNVEV (reference sequence). The CDR3 is made up of 14 amino acids. Trimming stripped 2 bases from V and 1 base from J, with 8 bases between. Written as DNA, the CDR3 is TGTGCCAGCAGTTTACAAAACAAGAACACTGAAGCTTTCTTT. Translating it yields CASSLQNKNTEAFF.

This clone has just a few counts. The V gene is TRBV5-4, the J gene TRBJ1-2, with 12 bases fitting TRBD1. The CDR3 covers 17 residues. V lost 1 base, J lost 4 bases, and 8 bases stayed unmatched. Germline V gene data show CDR1 as SGHNT and CDR2 as YYREEE (reference sequence). In DNA form, the CDR3 reads TGTGCCAGCAGCTTGAAGGGACAGGGGGCCGGAGTCTATGGCTACACCTTC. Protein product: CASSLKGQGAGVYGYTF.

This CDR3 reads CASRRTDSGANVLTF. CDR3 nucleotide sequence: TGCGCCAGCCGACGGACAGACTCTGGGGCCAACGTCCTGACTTTC. This chain uses TRBV5-1 with TRBJ2-6; perhaps TRBD1 as D (6 bases). The V gene lost 7 bases and the J gene lost 0 bases, with 11 bases spanning the gap. CDR1 and CDR2 (germline): SGHRS, YFSETQ. This CDR3 region has 15 residues.

CDR3 bases: TGTGCCAGTAGTATGACAGGGCGTTCTGAAGCTTTCTTT. It yields the protein CASSMTGRSEAFF. This chain connects TRBV19 to TRBJ1-1; TRBD1 aligns across 7 bases. The CDR3 loop spans 13 amino acids. J lost 6 bases, V lost 3 bases, and 4 bases had no gene match. Germline CDR1 and CDR2: LNHDA and SQIVND (reference sequence). Variable domain in full (rest from reference TRBV19 and TRBJ1-1): DGGITQSPKYLFRKEGQNVTLSCEQNLNHDAMYWYRQDPGQGLRLIYYSQIVNDFQKGDIAEGYSVSREKKESFPLTVTSAQKNPTAFYLCASSMTGRSEAFFGQGTRLTVV.

The rearrangement uses TRBV5-6 and TRBJ2-7; no reliable D call. Germline loops: CDR1 SGHDT, CDR2 YYEEEE. The CDR3 runs 13 residues. V lost 3 bases, J lost 3 bases, and 10 bases lay in between. DNA for the CDR3: TGTGCCAGCAGCTGGGGAAGGGTCTACGAGCAGTACTTC. It specifies CASSWGRVYEQYF.

The rearrangement uses TRBV18 and TRBJ2-2; 8 bases align to TRBD1. V was clipped by 1 base and J by 5 bases; unmatched bases: 6. This CDR3 is 16 amino acids long. The germline V gene has CDR1 KGHSH and CDR2 LQKENI. The CDR3 nucleotides read TGTGCCAGCTCACCACTCGGACAGGGTGTAACCGGGGAGCTGTTTTTT. Protein: CASSPLGQGVTGELFF.

The chain has TRBV18 and TRBJ2-3; D gene ambiguous. In germline, CDR1 is KGHSH, CDR2 LQKENI. This CDR3 comprises 18 residues. Trimming left V 2 bases short and J 0 bases short, with 18 bases between. CDR3 DNA sequence: TGTGCCAGCTCACCAGAAAATTCTCACCCCGGTAGCACAGATACGCAGTATTTT. Translating it yields CASSPENSHPGSTDTQYF.

This clone was observed a handful of times. V is TRBV5-5 and J is TRBJ1-5; D unclear. CDR1 and CDR2 from the germline V gene are SGHKS and YYEKEE (reference sequence). Trimming removed 6 bases at V and 4 bases at J, with 8 bases between. This CDR3 has 12 amino acids. The CDR3 loop is CASTLRNQPQHF. The CDR3 DNA reads TGTGCCAGCACCCTTCGTAATCAGCCCCAGCATTTT.

This clone was seen just once. The chain employs TRBV5-6 and TRBJ1-4, with D uncertain. Germline CDR1 reads SGHDT; CDR2 reads YYEEEE. The CDR3 covers 14 residues. The V end was cut by 7 bases, the J end by 7 bases, with 17 bases between. The CDR3 region has the DNA TGTGCCAGCGCCAGACGGGTTTCGGGTGAAAAACTGTTTTTT. Its protein is CASARRVSGEKLFF.

The chain combines TRBV18 with TRBJ1-2, with TRBD1 as a possible D gene (6 bases). The V end lost 2 bases, the J end lost 1 base, and 11 bases lay between the germline ends. CDR3 length: 15 amino acids. Germline CDR1 KGHSH, CDR2 LQKENI. The DNA of the CDR3 is TGTGCCAGCTCACCAACTCCGGACAGTAACTATGGCTACACCTTC. Translated, it gives CASSPTPDSNYGYTF.